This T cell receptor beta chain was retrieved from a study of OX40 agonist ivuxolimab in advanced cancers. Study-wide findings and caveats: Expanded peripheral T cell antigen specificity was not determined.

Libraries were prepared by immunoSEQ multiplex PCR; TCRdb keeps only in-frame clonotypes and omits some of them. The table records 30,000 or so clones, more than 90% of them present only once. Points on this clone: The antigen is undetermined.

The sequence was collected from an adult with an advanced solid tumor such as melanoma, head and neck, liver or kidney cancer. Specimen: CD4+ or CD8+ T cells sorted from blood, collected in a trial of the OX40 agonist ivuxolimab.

In nucleotides, the CDR3 is TGTGCCACCAGTCCCCGGCGGGGAGATACGCAGTATTTT. Residues: CATSPRRGDTQYF. The genes are TRBV15 and TRBJ2-3; D may be TRBD2 (6 bases). The CDR3 extends over 13 amino acids. Trimming took off 6 bases at V and 5 bases at J, with 12 bases between the two ends. Germline V lookup: CDR1 LNHNV, CDR2 YYDKDF (reference sequence).